Presented here are 7 T cell receptor beta chains from one specimen sequenced in a study of tumor-infiltrating lymphocytes in primary liver carcinoma. Both RNA and DNA were isolated together from roughly 20-30 mg of bulk tissue that had not been sorted. Production of TCR beta cDNA used approximately 0.45 ug total RNA together with a constant-region primer. Sequencing libraries for TCR beta derived from three nested multiplex PCR rounds that used slightly modified ARM-PCR. Amplification in the first two PCR rounds was performed using TRBV1-TRBV30 forward primers and a C-beta reverse primer for approximately 10 cycles each. Via MiXCR, TCRdb re-called the multiplex PCR reads, giving one row per CDR3 protein. The repertoire holds 20,000 to 30,000 distinct CDR3 sequences, with around 77% as singletons. The material sequenced was liver tumor tissue from sampling region 5. The subset: tumor region T5, tumor centre. The receptors were gathered from a woman aged 30 to 39 with primary liver carcinoma and hepatitis B virus infection.

With regard to this clonotype: At one of its ends the junction is not consistent with the germline gene, which may arise from a read error. The rearrangement joins TRBV29-1 to TRBJ2-5, with 9 positions matching TRBD2. The germline gives CDR1 SQVTM, CDR2 ANQGSEA. The CDR3 length is 15 residues. The CDR3 coding sequence is TGCAGCGTCGATTTCGCGGGAGGGCCGGTAGAGACCCAGTATTTC. The encoded protein is CSVDFAGGPVETQYF.

Note on this clonotype: Its ends do not fully match the called genes, so a read error is possible. V usage is TRBV5-6 and J usage is TRBJ1-1, with D perhaps TRBD1 (5 bases). The CDR3 extends over 15 amino acids. In germline, CDR1 is SGHDT, CDR2 YYEEEE. The CDR3 DNA follows: TGTGCCAGCAGCTTGGTGGGGGAGGTGGGCACTGAAGCTCTCTTT. It yields the protein CASSLVGEVGTEALF.

This clonotype was recorded a few times. An end of the junction does not agree with germline; a read error may underlie this. This rearrangement joins TRBV6-5 to TRBJ2-7; TRBD1 is a possible D gene (6 bases). This CDR3 is 15 amino acids long. The germline CDR1 and CDR2 sequences are MNHEY and SVGAGI. The CDR3 loop reads CTSSYKDSSSYERHF. CDR3 DNA sequence: TGTACCAGCAGTTACAAGGACAGCAGCTCCTACGAGCGGCACTTC.

Comments on this clonotype: This CDR3 fails to terminate in the conserved phenylalanine or tryptophan, so it likely reflects a read error. The DNA for the CDR3 is TGTACTAGTGCCCCCGGGACGGCCTACGAGCAGTACTTA. Protein sequence: CTSAPGTAYEQYL. This sequence joins TRBV12-5 and TRBJ2-7; D is possibly TRBD1 or TRBD2 (5 bases each). The CDR3 contains 13 residues. Germline V gene sequence: CDR1 LGHNT, CDR2 FRNRAP.

This clonotype was detected many times. The chain links TRBV10-3 to TRBJ1-5, with D hard to call. V was trimmed by 0 bases and J by 3 bases, leaving 6 bases between them. Germline V CDR1 and CDR2: ENHRY, SYGVKD. The CDR3 covers 14 residues. The DNA of the CDR3 is TGTGCCATCAGTGAGTCGTCGAACAATCAGCCCCAGCATTTT. This codes for CAISESSNNQPQHF.

The gene calls are TRBV9 and TRBJ2-2; the D gene is possibly TRBD2 (5 bases). The germline V gene encodes CDR1 SGDLS and CDR2 YYNGEE. Trimming pared 1 base from V and 7 bases from J, leaving 23 bases between. CDR3 length: 18 residues. The CDR3 here is CASSVFAHTNGRGGELFF. In nucleotides, the CDR3 is TGTGCCAGCAGCGTATTTGCCCACACTAACGGCCGGGGCGGGGAGCTGTTTTTT. The whole variable domain, filled in from reference TRBV9 and TRBJ2-2, reads DSGVTQTPKHLITATGQRVTLRCSPRSGDLSVYWYQQSLDQGLQFLIQYYNGEERAKGNILERFSAQQFPDLHSELNLSSLELGDSALYFCASSVFAHTNGRGGELFFGEGSRLTVL.

On this clonotype: Relative to the germline gene, one junction end is altered; a read error may explain this. The chain has TRBV4-3 and TRBJ2-2, with 7 bases identical to TRBD2. The CDR3 extends over 19 amino acids. CDR1 LGHNA and CDR2 YSLEER come from the germline V gene. The CDR3 DNA is TGCGCCAGCAGCGTACTAGTGGGAGGGCCCCATTCGAACACCGGGGACCTGTTTTTT. It translates to CASSVLVGGPHSNTGDLFF.